The next 32 T cell receptor beta chains were all read from a single sample in a study of human T cells and chemical hapten exposure (dated by TCRdb to the early 2020s). The intended sense of this specimen's time point label: pre-sensitization, week 0. The treatment or condition label, read with the paper, signifies: therapeutic diphenylcyclopropenone sensitization with weekly scalp DPC. Unfractionated whole blood was collected in Tempus Blood RNA tubes, and total RNA was extracted from that blood. Libraries were made using RACE. The sequencer listed for this sample is NextSeq 500. In-frame beta chains were kept once TCRdb had trimmed the public reads at Q25 with fastp and called clones with MiXCR. Entries that share a CDR3 protein sequence are merged under the most common genes and DNA. The sample table holds 33,000 or so distinct CDR3 sequences, of which 12% were seen once. Together, the top ten hold 1.5% to 2.5% of the sample.

The source was whole blood, collected in connection with sensitization to the hapten diphenylcyclopropenone (DPC). The receptors were gathered from a woman aged 40 to 50 with alopecia areata. Some clones in this sample may be carry-over from other donors' samples.

This clonotype was detected ten times or more. The chain combines TRBV3-1 with TRBJ1-5, with D uncertain. The V and J ends lost 5 bases and 7 bases respectively, with 15 bases between them. The germline CDR1 and CDR2 sequences are LGHDT and YNNKEL (reference sequence). The CDR3 consists of 14 residues. The CDR3 sequence is CASSENGNRQPQHF. CDR3 nucleotides: TGTGCCAGCAGCGAAAATGGTAATAGGCAGCCCCAGCATTTT.

Note on this clonotype: A read error may be the cause here, since a much bigger clone is one base away. The rearrangement joins TRBV29-1 to TRBJ1-2; D unresolved. The V end was cut by 6 bases, the J end by 1 base, with 15 bases between. CDR3 size: 14 residues. CDR1 and CDR2 from the germline V gene are SQVTM and ANQGSEA. CDR3 amino acids: CSVTEGGSNYGYTF. The CDR3 nucleotides read TGCAGCGTCACGGAGGGAGGGAGTAACTATGGCTACACCTTC.

This clonotype was observed a handful of times. This chain links TRBV20-1 with TRBJ1-6; 9 nucleotides match TRBD1. Germline V gene data show CDR1 as DFQATT and CDR2 as SNEGSKA (reference sequence). The CDR3 consists of 15 residues. The J segment lost 4 bases and the V segment lost 6 bases, leaving 7 bases of the junction unmatched. The CDR3 sequence is CSAQTGGRYNSPLHF. The CDR3, as DNA: TGCAGTGCCCAGACAGGGGGTCGGTATAATTCACCCCTCCACTTT.

This clonotype was recorded a few times. The chain links TRBV19 to TRBJ2-5, with D perhaps TRBD2 (7 bases). This CDR3 spans 15 amino acids. V dropped 3 bases and J dropped 1 base, with 12 bases sitting between them. Germline lookup yields CDR1 LNHDA and CDR2 SQIVND (reference sequence). The CDR3 here is CASSIAGATQETQYF. DNA for the CDR3: TGTGCCAGTAGTATCGCGGGGGCAACCCAAGAGACCCAGTACTTC.

This clonotype has a count of ten or more. The genes are TRBV5-1 and TRBJ2-1, with D possibly being TRBD2 (6 bases). Trimming stripped 4 bases from V and 8 bases from J, with 16 bases between. Germline loops: CDR1 SGHRS, CDR2 YFSETQ. There are 14 residues in the CDR3. The DNA of the CDR3 is TGCGCCAGCAGCGAGCCGGGAGTAGATGATGAGCAGTTCTTC. It encodes CASSEPGVDDEQFF.

The chain is built from TRBV11-2 and TRBJ2-1; 13 bases fit TRBD2. The CDR3 loop spans 15 amino acids. V lost 5 bases, J lost 8 bases, and 6 bases stayed unmatched. Looked up from germline, CDR1 is SGHAT and CDR2 is FQNNGV. The CDR3 sequence is CASSPRLAGGHEQFF. The CDR3 nucleotides read TGTGCCAGCAGCCCGCGACTAGCGGGGGGTCATGAGCAGTTCTTC.

The J gene is TRBJ1-1, the V gene TRBV6-2 or TRBV6-3; D is undetermined. Deletions cut 7 bases from V and 1 base from J, with 10 bases between. The CDR3 covers 13 residues. Germline CDR1 is MNHEY and CDR2 is SVGEGT. In DNA, the CDR3 is TGTGCCAGCACCGTGCAGGAGAACACTGAAGCTTTCTTT. Translation: CASTVQENTEAFF.

This clonotype has a count of ten or more. This chain connects TRBV14 to TRBJ2-1, with D hard to call. CDR1 is SGHDN, CDR2 FVKESK, per germline. The V and J ends lost 0 bases and 7 bases respectively, with 10 bases between them. CDR3 length equals 14 residues. The CDR3 bases are TGTGCCAGCAGCCAAGATAATTTGTTGAATGAGCAGTTCTTC. Amino acids: CASSQDNLLNEQFF.

This clonotype was detected a few times. The V and J genes are TRBV20-1 and TRBJ2-3; 9 bases are shared with TRBD2. V lost 3 bases to trimming and J lost 5 bases; unmatched junction nucleotides: 12. The CDR3 is made up of 16 amino acids. CDR1 and CDR2 (germline): DFQATT, SNEGSKA (reference sequence). CDR3 DNA sequence: TGCAGTGCTAGGGACCCCCTAGCGGGAAGTCAAGATACGCAGTATTTT. Translated, it gives CSARDPLAGSQDTQYF.

The chain combines TRBV5-1 with TRBJ2-5, with D uncertain. The CDR3 has 13 residues. Germline V gene data show CDR1 as SGHRS and CDR2 as YFSETQ. V lost 0 bases and J lost 2, with 5 bases in between. DNA for the CDR3: TGCGCCAGCAGCTTGGACCAGCAAGAGACCCAGTACTTC. Amino acid sequence: CASSLDQQETQYF.

J is TRBJ2-1 and V is TRBV20-1; no firm D call. Trimming removed 2 bases from V and 5 bases from J, with 13 bases in between. Germline CDR1 reads DFQATT; CDR2 reads SNEGSKA (reference sequence). The CDR3 length is 14 residues. CDR3 residues: CSARPSTVNNEQFF. The CDR3, as DNA: TGCAGTGCTAGACCCTCGACGGTGAACAATGAGCAGTTCTTC.

This clonotype has more than one count but fewer than ten. The chain links TRBV12-3 or TRBV12-4 to TRBJ1-2; a possible D gene is TRBD1 (6 bases). CDR3 size: 13 residues. Trimming cost V 6 bases and J 8 bases, with 16 bases left between them. CDR3 DNA: TGTGCCAGCAGACCCAGGGGCGCCGGCGGCTACACCTTC. It translates to CASRPRGAGGYTF.

This clonotype has a count of ten or more. V usage is TRBV12-3 or TRBV12-4 and J usage is TRBJ1-2; possibly TRBD1 for D (5 bases). Trimming pared 7 bases from V and 4 bases from J, leaving 19 bases between. The length of the CDR3 is 15 residues. CDR3 loop: CASKAAGRRRYGYTF. The CDR3 DNA reads as TGTGCCAGCAAGGCGGCGGGGCGCCGCCGCTATGGCTACACCTTC.

This clonotype was counted only a few times. The chain links TRBV29-1 to TRBJ1-5; TRBD1 aligns across 7 bases. The CDR3 totals 12 residues. The ends lost 7 bases at V and 4 bases at J; junction bases unmatched: 4. CDR1 SQVTM and CDR2 ANQGSEA come from the germline V gene. This chain's CDR3 is CSAGTANQPQHF. The CDR3, as DNA: TGCAGCGCAGGGACAGCAAATCAGCCCCAGCATTTT.

This clonotype appeared many times. The chain combines TRBV4-3 with TRBJ2-2; possibly TRBD2 for D (5 bases). CDR3 length: 16 residues. Germline CDR1 reads LGHNA; CDR2 reads YSLEER. Trimming took 0 bases from V and 2 from J, leaving 10 bases between them. Here the CDR3 DNA reads TGCGCCAGCAGCCAAGATCGGGGAATTAACACCGGGGAGCTGTTTTTT. Translated: CASSQDRGINTGELFF.

There are a few counts of this clonotype. The chain is built from TRBV6-2 or TRBV6-3 and TRBJ2-3; D uncertain. This CDR3 has 11 amino acids. The germline CDR1 and CDR2 sequences are MNHEY and SVGEGT. The germline V and J ends were trimmed by 7 bases and 4 bases, with 6 bases remaining between them. The CDR3 spells CASIAADTQYF. CDR3 coding DNA: TGTGCCAGCATCGCGGCAGATACGCAGTATTTT.

The chain employs TRBV7-9 and TRBJ2-3; TRBD1 or TRBD2 may be the D gene (6 bases each). The germline V gene has CDR1 SEHNR and CDR2 FQNEAQ (reference sequence). This CDR3 region has 15 residues. V was shortened by 3 bases and J by 2 bases, with 12 bases between the two germline ends. The CDR3 reads CASSLRGDSTDTQYF. CDR3 bases: TGTGCCAGCAGCTTGAGGGGGGACTCCACAGATACGCAGTATTTT.

This clonotype was counted ten times or more. The chain links TRBV10-2 to TRBJ1-3; TRBD1 is a possible D gene (5 bases). V lost 8 bases, J lost 0 bases, and 11 bases lay in between. The CDR3 covers 14 residues. The germline V gene encodes CDR1 WSHSY and CDR2 SAAADI. The CDR3 here is CASVRGSSGNTIYF. In DNA, the CDR3 is TGCGCCAGCGTCCGGGGCAGCTCTGGAAACACCATATATTTT.

In this sample, this clonotype turned up many times. The chain joins TRBV4-1 to TRBJ2-1; D might be TRBD1 or TRBD2, each matching 5 bases. With 4 bases removed from V and 6 bases from J, the gap between germline ends came to 16 bases. Germline assignment: CDR1 MGHRA and CDR2 YSYEKL. The CDR3 is 15 amino acids. CDR3 bases: TGCGCCAGCAGCCCGGGACCCCCCACACTCAATGAGCAGTTCTTC. Translated: CASSPGPPTLNEQFF.

This clonotype has just a few counts. This chain uses TRBV29-1 with TRBJ2-7; D perhaps matches TRBD2 (6 bases). The ends were cut back, 7 bases at V and 0 bases at J, with 10 bases in the middle. Germline loops: CDR1 SQVTM, CDR2 ANQGSEA. This CDR3 contains 12 residues. The CDR3 nucleotides read TGCAGCGGCGGGGCTTCCTCCTACGAGCAGTACTTC. This codes for CSGGASSYEQYF.

J is TRBJ2-7 and V is TRBV28, with D possibly being TRBD1 (6 bases). V was clipped by 5 bases and J by 4 bases, with 12 bases between them. The CDR3 is made up of 13 amino acids. The V gene's germline CDR1 is MDHEN and CDR2 SYDVKM. The CDR3 DNA is TGTGCCAGCAGTCCCACTACAGGGTACGAGCAGTACTTC. Residues: CASSPTTGYEQYF.

This clonotype has ten or more counts. The chain combines TRBV18 with TRBJ2-1, with 8 nucleotides matching TRBD2. V was clipped by 1 base and J by 9 bases; unmatched bases: 8. Germline loops: CDR1 KGHSH, CDR2 LQKENI. The CDR3 spans 15 residues. The CDR3: CASSPQGLDLGEQFF. CDR3 DNA: TGTGCCAGCTCACCACAGGGACTAGATTTGGGTGAGCAGTTCTTC.

There are a few counts of this clonotype. The chain combines TRBV19 with TRBJ1-5; D remains ambiguous. This CDR3 is built from 14 residues. CDR1 is LNHDA, CDR2 SQIVND, per germline (reference sequence). The V end lost 5 bases, the J end lost 2 bases, and 10 bases lay between the germline ends. The DNA of the CDR3 is TGTGCCAGTAGTCTAGGCTGGGGCAATCAGCCCCAGCATTTT. Translating it yields CASSLGWGNQPQHF.

This clonotype was seen at least ten times. The chain has TRBV27 and TRBJ2-1; D is unresolved. Germline V lookup: CDR1 MNHEY, CDR2 SMNVEV (reference sequence). V was pared by 5 bases and J by 3 bases, with 14 bases between. The CDR3 is 15 amino acids. CDR3 sequence reads: CASSIDSYFYNEQFF. The CDR3 DNA reads TGTGCCAGCAGTATAGACTCTTACTTCTACAATGAGCAGTTCTTC.

This clonotype showed up just a few times. The chain couples TRBV7-2 to TRBJ1-5, with TRBD1 matching 7 bases. CDR1 is SGHTA and CDR2 is FQGNSA in the germline V gene. With 1 base clipped from V and 7 bases from J, the junction kept 7 bases outside the gene matches. CDR3 size: 15 residues. The CDR3 loop is CASSLVYRGNQPQHF. The DNA for the CDR3 is TGTGCCAGCAGCTTAGTGTACAGGGGAAACCAGCCCCAGCATTTT.

This clonotype was seen only a few times. The chain recombines TRBV9 with TRBJ1-2; D is undetermined. V gave up 4 bases and J gave up 4 bases, with 26 bases separating them. The CDR3 totals 18 residues. Germline V gene lookup returns CDR1 SGDLS and CDR2 YYNGEE. The CDR3 coding sequence is TGTGCCAGCAGCAGCCCCCGAGTACTCGGGGAACAGAGCTATGGCTACACCTTC. Its translation is CASSSPRVLGEQSYGYTF.

This clonotype is medium-sized. The gene calls are TRBV7-9 and TRBJ1-5, with D hard to call. Trimming pared 1 base from V and 3 bases from J, leaving 7 bases between. From germline, CDR1 is SEHNR and CDR2 FQNEAQ (reference sequence). This CDR3 has 14 amino acids. The CDR3 loop is CASSLGAVNQPQHF. The CDR3 DNA reads as TGTGCCAGCAGCTTAGGGGCGGTCAATCAGCCCCAGCATTTT.

This clonotype was seen a handful of times. This sequence joins TRBV3-1 and TRBJ1-1; 10 bases align to TRBD1. The CDR3 runs 15 residues. From germline, CDR1 is LGHDT and CDR2 YNNKEL (reference sequence). V was pared by 4 bases and J by 4 bases, with 6 bases of the junction left unmatched. CDR3 region: CASSPRQGAGTEAFF. The DNA of the CDR3 is TGTGCCAGCAGCCCCAGACAGGGGGCGGGCACTGAAGCTTTCTTT.

This clonotype appeared a few times. The chain links TRBV11-2 to TRBJ2-1, with 9 bases lining up with TRBD2. Germline V gene lookup returns CDR1 SGHAT and CDR2 FQNNGV. V lost 5 bases and J lost 4; bases outside the gene matches: 3. CDR3 length equals 14 residues. The CDR3 nucleotides read TGTGCCAGCAGCATAGCGGGAGAGTACAATGAGCAGTTCTTC. Translated, it gives CASSIAGEYNEQFF.

This clonotype was counted between two and nine times. The V gene is TRBV10-3, the J gene TRBJ2-1; no reliable D call. The CDR3 is 15 amino acids. CDR1 ENHRY and CDR2 SYGVKD come from the germline V gene. Between the trimmed V and J ends, which lost 0 bases and 0 bases, there was a span of 6 bases. The CDR3 region has the DNA TGTGCCATCAGTGAGTCTTTTCTCTCCTACAATGAGCAGTTCTTC. It codes for CAISESFLSYNEQFF.

Ten or more counts support this clonotype. V usage is TRBV12-3 or TRBV12-4 and J usage is TRBJ1-1; possible D gene TRBD1, 6 bases. The V and J ends lost 6 bases and 7 bases respectively, with 15 bases between them. The length of the CDR3 is 13 residues. CDR3 amino acids: CASSPGGQYEAFF. The CDR3 nucleotides read TGTGCCAGCAGCCCCGGGGGGCAGTATGAAGCTTTCTTT.

In this sample, this clonotype turned up a few times. This chain connects TRBV6-5 to TRBJ1-1; D remains unclear. The CDR3 extends over 14 amino acids. Germline values: CDR1 MNHEY, CDR2 SVGAGI. The ends were cut back, 8 bases at V and 5 bases at J, with 18 bases in the middle. The chain's CDR3 is CASGETIGRTEAFF. CDR3 DNA sequence: TGTGCCAGCGGAGAGACGATCGGGCGAACTGAAGCTTTCTTT.